This TCR beta chain is from a study of blood T cell repertoires in COVID-19. Method: immunoSEQ multiplex PCR; TCRdb's copy keeps in-frame clones and lacks some. Of approximately 300,000 clones listed, about 89% were seen once; the top ten hold about 0.8%. The sequencing sample was made of peripheral blood. The source of this sequence is a man aged 25-45 years with acute or convalescent COVID-19.

The CDR3 nucleotides are TGTGCCAGCAGTGCGGGACAGGGGTTATCACCCCTCCACTTT. It translates to CASSAGQGLSPLHF. The J gene is TRBJ1-6, the V gene TRBV6-4; 10 bases are shared with TRBD1. V lost 4 bases and J lost 10; bases outside the gene matches: 4. This CDR3 contains 14 residues. The V gene's germline CDR1 is MRHNA and CDR2 SNTAGT.